These 23 T cell receptor beta chains were all obtained from the same sample, sequenced in a study of blood T cell repertoires in COVID-19. Measured with immunoSEQ multiplex PCR; TCRdb has only the in-frame clones, and not every one. Among about 69,000 clones listed, 85% to 90% were seen once. Sequencing was carried out using peripheral blood. These receptors were obtained from an elderly man with acute or convalescent COVID-19.

The chain has TRBV6-5 and TRBJ2-5; TRBD2 aligns across 10 bases. There are 15 residues in the CDR3. Germline lookup yields CDR1 MNHEY and CDR2 SVGAGI. The junction had 9 bases not matched to a gene; V was cut back by 6 bases and J by 5 bases. The CDR3 nucleotides read TGTGCCAGCAGCTATAAGGGACTAGCGATGGAGACCCAGTACTTC. Translating it yields CASSYKGLAMETQYF.

The chain recombines TRBV19 with TRBJ1-2; tentatively, D is TRBD1 (6 bases). Germline CDR1 is LNHDA and CDR2 is SQIVND (reference sequence). The CDR3 has 13 amino acids. Trimming removed 10 bases at V and 2 bases at J, with 14 bases between. CDR3 coding DNA: TGTGCCACCGCCGGGACACCGAACTATGGCTACACCTTC. Translation: CATAGTPNYGYTF. The variable domain in full, completed from reference TRBV19 and TRBJ1-2, reads DGGITQSPKYLFRKEGQNVTLSCEQNLNHDAMYWYRQDPGQGLRLIYYSQIVNDFQKGDIAEGYSVSREKKESFPLTVTSAQKNPTAFYLCATAGTPNYGYTFGSGTRLTVV.

This chain connects TRBV5-8 to TRBJ1-2; 8 bases agree with TRBD1. The V gene end was trimmed by 5 bases and the J gene end by 4 bases; junction bases not matched to a gene: 4. Germline CDR1 SGHTS, CDR2 YDEGEE. This CDR3 has 13 residues. In nucleotides, the CDR3 is TGTGCCAGCAGGCCAGGGGGCACCTATGGCTACACCTTC. Protein product: CASRPGGTYGYTF.

This clone was counted once. The chain carries TRBV30 and TRBJ2-1; 10 nucleotides match TRBD2. V was pared by 5 bases and J by 4 bases, with 2 bases of the junction left unmatched. Germline V gives CDR1 GTSNPN, CDR2 SVGIG (reference sequence). The CDR3 contains 13 residues. The CDR3 loop is CAWGGLAYNEQFF. CDR3 coding DNA: TGTGCCTGGGGGGGACTAGCGTACAATGAGCAGTTCTTC.

The chain links TRBV25-1 to TRBJ2-6; possibly TRBD2 for D (6 bases). Trimming left V 1 base short and J 2 bases short, with 6 bases between. The CDR3 has 15 residues. Germline CDR1 MGHDK, CDR2 SYGVNS. Here the CDR3 reads CASSEWGAGANVLTF. CDR3 DNA sequence: TGTGCCAGCAGTGAATGGGGGGCTGGGGCCAACGTCCTGACTTTC.

This clone was counted between two and nine times. The sample carries other DNA sequences with the same CDR3. The chain joins TRBV24-1 to TRBJ2-7; 7 nucleotides match TRBD2. The CDR3 spans 12 residues. Germline V gives CDR1 KGHDR, CDR2 SFDVKD. V shed 5 bases and J 4 bases; nucleotides not matched to a gene: 1. Here the CDR3 reads CATSGGGYEQYF. CDR3 DNA sequence: TGTGCCACCAGTGGGGGGGGGTACGAGCAGTACTTC.

The chain uses TRBV3-1 (or the pseudogene TRBV3-2) and TRBJ2-7; 11 nucleotides agree with TRBD2. The CDR3 has 17 residues. V lost 1 base, J lost 5 bases, and 10 bases stayed unmatched. In germline, CDR1 is LGHDT, CDR2 YNNKEL (reference sequence). In DNA form, the CDR3 reads TGTGCCAGCAGCCAAGGGTTTTTGACTAGCGGGATTAACGAGCAGTACTTC. Translating it yields CASSQGFLTSGINEQYF.

J is TRBJ1-1 and V is TRBV6-5; possible D gene TRBD1, 6 bases. Germline V gene lookup returns CDR1 MNHEY and CDR2 SVGAGI. This CDR3 spans 14 amino acids. V shed 6 bases and J shed 1 base, with 12 bases lying between them. The CDR3 DNA is TGTGCCAGCAGGCCCCCACAGGGGAACACTGAAGCTTTCTTT. It yields the protein CASRPPQGNTEAFF.

The chain carries TRBV4-3 and TRBJ1-1; the D is unclear. Germline V gene data show CDR1 as LGHNA and CDR2 as YSLEER. CDR3 length equals 15 residues. The ends were cut back, 0 bases at V and 1 base at J, with 9 bases in the middle. The CDR3: CASSQEVAANTEAFF. CDR3 nucleotide sequence: TGCGCCAGCAGCCAAGAAGTGGCCGCGAACACTGAAGCTTTCTTT.

The genes are TRBV28 and TRBJ2-7, with TRBD1 as a possible D gene (6 bases). Per the germline V gene, CDR1 is MDHEN and CDR2 is SYDVKM. V gave up 5 bases and J gave up 10 bases, with 24 bases separating them. The CDR3 consists of 15 residues. The CDR3, as DNA: TGTGCCAGCAGTCACCGGACAGTTACTCTGTCGTTACAGTACTTC. It specifies CASSHRTVTLSLQYF. The complete variable domain, with remaining parts taken from reference TRBV28 and TRBJ2-7, reads DVKVTQSSRYLVKRTGEKVFLECVQDMDHENMFWYRQDPGLGLRLIYFSYDVKMKEKGDIPEGYSVSREKKERFSLILESASTNQTSMYLCASSHRTVTLSLQYFGPGTRLTVT.

This sequence joins TRBV10-2 and TRBJ1-1, with D perhaps matching TRBD1 (5 bases). V was shortened by 7 bases and J by 1 base, with 10 bases between the two germline ends. Germline loops: CDR1 WSHSY, CDR2 SAAADI. This CDR3 is 13 amino acids long. The CDR3 nucleotides are TGCGCCAGCAAACCCCAGGGGAACACTGAAGCTTTCTTT. Protein product: CASKPQGNTEAFF.

Concerning this clone itself: Other nucleotide sequences in the sample specify the same CDR3. The V gene is TRBV3-1 (or the pseudogene TRBV3-2), the J gene TRBJ1-1; D might be TRBD1 (5 bases). V lost 2 bases and J lost 5, with 9 bases in between. The germline CDR1 and CDR2 sequences are LGHDT and YNNKEL (reference sequence). This CDR3 region has 13 residues. Here the CDR3 reads CASSQRGWTEAFF. CDR3 bases: TGTGCCAGCAGCCAAAGGGGTTGGACTGAAGCTTTCTTT.

V and J are TRBV24-1 and TRBJ2-1; 10 nucleotides match TRBD2. V lost 7 bases, J lost 6 bases, and 5 bases stayed unmatched. The CDR3 has 14 amino acids. Per the germline V gene, CDR1 is KGHDR and CDR2 is SFDVKD. CDR3 loop: CATRKAGGGNEQFF. DNA of the CDR3: TGTGCCACCAGAAAAGCGGGGGGGGGCAATGAGCAGTTCTTC.

This sequence joins TRBV30 and TRBJ2-5; 8 bases agree with TRBD2. From germline, CDR1 is GTSNPN and CDR2 SVGIG (reference sequence). Germline trimming cut 0 bases from V and 9 bases from J; bases unmatched to any gene: 6. The CDR3 runs 13 residues. The chain's CDR3 is CAWSVTSGRAQYF. In nucleotides, the CDR3 is TGTGCCTGGAGTGTAACTAGCGGAAGAGCCCAGTACTTC.

This chain links TRBV15 with TRBJ2-7; TRBD1 agrees at 8 bases. V lost 2 bases to trimming and J lost 3 bases; unmatched junction nucleotides: 12. Germline-derived CDR1 and CDR2 are LNHNV and YYDKDF (reference sequence). The CDR3 has 17 amino acids. CDR3 DNA sequence: TGTGCCACCAGCAGATCAGTTGCAATGGGACAGGTCTACGAGCAGTACTTC. It translates to CATSRSVAMGQVYEQYF.

The CDR3 here is CASSQGNNNSPLHF. The DNA of the CDR3 is TGTGCCAGCAGCCAGGGCAACAATAATTCACCCCTCCACTTT. V and J are TRBV3-1 (or the pseudogene TRBV3-2) and TRBJ1-6, with no clear D. The CDR3 length is 14 residues. V was pared by 3 bases and J by 5 bases, with 8 bases between. The germline V gene encodes CDR1 LGHDT and CDR2 YNNKEL (reference sequence).

V is TRBV9 and J is TRBJ2-2; D unclear. The CDR3 runs to 14 residues. Germline V gene sequence: CDR1 SGDLS, CDR2 YYNGEE. Trimming stripped 4 bases from V and 0 bases from J, with 7 bases between. The CDR3 loop is CASSRTSNTGELFF. DNA for the CDR3: TGTGCCAGCAGCAGAACTTCGAACACCGGGGAGCTGTTTTTT.

The rearrangement joins TRBV11-3 to TRBJ2-2, with D perhaps matching TRBD2 (6 bases). CDR3 length equals 15 residues. V dropped 7 bases and J dropped 5 bases, with 17 bases sitting between them. Germline V gene lookup returns CDR1 SGHNT and CDR2 YENEEA. The DNA for the CDR3 is TGTGCCAGCAAGGGGCTGGCCGGGGGAACCGGGGAGCTGTTTTTT. Amino acids: CASKGLAGGTGELFF.

This rearrangement joins TRBV11-2 to TRBJ1-5; tentative D call: TRBD1 (5 bases). This CDR3 has 15 amino acids. The ends were cut back, 3 bases at V and 1 base at J, with 10 bases in the middle. Germline CDR1 is SGHAT and CDR2 is FQNNGV. The CDR3 bases are TGTGCCAGCAGCTTGCAGGGTAACAGCAATCAGCCCCAGCATTTT. It codes for CASSLQGNSNQPQHF.

The chain employs TRBV20-1 and TRBJ2-7; D unclear. With 3 bases removed from V and 9 bases from J, the gap between germline ends came to 12 bases. Germline CDR1 DFQATT, CDR2 SNEGSKA (reference sequence). CDR3 size: 11 residues. The CDR3: CSASGYEWQYF. The CDR3 nucleotides are TGCAGTGCTAGCGGGTACGAGTGGCAGTACTTC.

The gene calls are TRBV2 and TRBJ1-1; 7 bases fit TRBD1. Germline CDR1 and CDR2: SNHLY and FYNNEI. V shed 6 bases and J 5 bases; nucleotides not matched to a gene: 6. This CDR3 has 13 amino acids. The CDR3 region is CASRGQGGTEAFF. CDR3 nucleotide sequence: TGTGCCAGCAGAGGCCAGGGGGGTACTGAAGCTTTCTTT. The complete variable domain, with remaining parts taken from reference TRBV2 and TRBJ1-1, reads EPEVTQTPSHQVTQMGQEVILRCVPISNHLYFYWYRQILGQKVEFLVSFYNNEISEKSEIFDDQFSVERPDGSNFTLKIRSTKLEDSAMYFCASRGQGGTEAFFGQGTRLTVV.

This sequence joins TRBV6-4 and TRBJ2-3; 10 positions match TRBD2. CDR1 and CDR2 from the germline V gene are MRHNA and SNTAGT. Germline trimming cut 4 bases from V and 7 bases from J; bases unmatched to any gene: 8. This CDR3 contains 15 residues. Here the CDR3 DNA reads TGTGCCAGCAGTGCTGGGTCTAGCGGGAGTCATACGCAGTATTTT. Protein product: CASSAGSSGSHTQYF.

The V and J genes are TRBV6-5 and TRBJ2-7; D is possibly TRBD1 (6 bases). Germline loops: CDR1 MNHEY, CDR2 SVGAGI. Trimming took 4 bases from V and 6 from J, leaving 7 bases between them. This CDR3 has 11 amino acids. The CDR3 region has the DNA TGTGCCAGCAGTTTAGGGGGCGAGCAGTACTTC. The encoded protein is CASSLGGEQYF.